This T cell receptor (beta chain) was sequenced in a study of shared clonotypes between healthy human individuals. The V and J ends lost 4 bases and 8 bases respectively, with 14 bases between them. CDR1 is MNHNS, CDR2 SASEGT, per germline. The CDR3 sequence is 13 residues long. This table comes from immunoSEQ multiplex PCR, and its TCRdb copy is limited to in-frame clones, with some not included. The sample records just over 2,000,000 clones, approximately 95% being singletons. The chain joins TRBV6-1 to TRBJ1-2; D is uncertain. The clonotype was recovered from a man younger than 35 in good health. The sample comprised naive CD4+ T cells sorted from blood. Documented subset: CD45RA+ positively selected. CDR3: CASSVGGGGGYTF. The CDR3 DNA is TGTGCCAGCAGTGTAGGAGGTGGTGGGGGCTACACCTTC.